The sequence of this TCR beta chain was determined in a study of control samples from healthy donors and cancer patients (dated by TCRdb to the early 2020s). The CDR3 goes from the cysteine to the phenylalanine over 14 residues. This entry keeps only the CDR3 DNA: 42 bases, framed from base 1. CDR1 and CDR2 were assigned from the germline V gene as MNHEY and SVGEGT. Trimming takes 3 bases off V and 6 bases off J; junction bases not matched to a gene: 4. The library was prepared using the immunoSEQ multiplex PCR assay. TCRdb carries this immuneACCESS record with in-frame sequences only. Its versions omit some clonotypes, under half of them owing to an unresolved V gene in the studies checked, with the rest unexplained. This sample lists about 6,000 clones; around three quarters were detected once. Under 7.5% of the sample is in the top ten clones. Points on this clone: Its antigen has not been determined. No qualities accompany the bases; no much larger clone lies one base away.

The sequence joins TRBV6-2 or TRBV6-3 to TRBJ2-1; TRBD2 agrees with 8 junctional bases. This clonotype was sampled from a male donor with melanoma. What was sequenced was formalin-fixed, paraffin-embedded tissue. The nucleotides are TGTGCCAGCAGTTATCAGCGGGAGTCCAATGAGCAGTTCTTC. The resulting protein is CASSYQRESNEQFF.